This T cell receptor (beta chain) comes out of a study of T-cell memory formation after mild COVID-19. Overall study context: Largely, TCR clusters stayed within a single donor.

Germline-derived CDR1 and CDR2 are SGDLS and YYNGEE. The trim removed 2 bases at V and 6 bases at J, leaving 5 bases unmatched. The CDR3 has 14 residues. One entry per CDR3 protein, called by TCRdb with MiXCR from the 5' RACE reads. The table records about 250,000 distinct CDR3 sequences, about 20% of them present only once. This clonotype was observed a few times. This clonotype originated in a man younger than 30 who had mild COVID-19 (a few samples of this study predate the infection). Cell type and time point are not known. The chain joins TRBV9 to TRBJ2-1, with TRBD2 identical over 7 bases. The sequencing sample was made of PBMCs or a T cell subset sorted from them (not recorded which). CDR3 nucleotides: TGTGCCAGCAGCGTCCAGGGAGGGGTCAATGAGCAGTTCTTC. It codes for CASSVQGGVNEQFF.